This TCR beta chain comes out of a study of breast tumors, draining lymph nodes, adjacent tissues. In its sample, this clonotype was seen many times. TCRdb reprocessed the multiplex PCR reads with MiXCR, giving one entry per CDR3 protein. Of nearly 200,000 distinct CDR3 sequences listed, roughly 31% are singletons. Breast cancer patients provided tissue from their axillary draining lymph nodes. The germline gives CDR1 MGHRA, CDR2 YSYEKL. This CDR3 is 17 amino acids long. V shed 3 bases and J shed 0 bases, with 14 bases lying between them. This receptor was identified in a female donor with breast cancer. Some clones in this sample may be carry-over from other donors' samples. The chain links TRBV4-1 to TRBJ2-2; a weak D match, TRBD2 (6 bases). Sample: axillary lymph node tissue. In DNA, the CDR3 is TGCGCCAGCAGCCAGATTATTAGCGGCCCGAACACCGGGGAGCTGTTTTTT. It specifies CASSQIISGPNTGELFF.